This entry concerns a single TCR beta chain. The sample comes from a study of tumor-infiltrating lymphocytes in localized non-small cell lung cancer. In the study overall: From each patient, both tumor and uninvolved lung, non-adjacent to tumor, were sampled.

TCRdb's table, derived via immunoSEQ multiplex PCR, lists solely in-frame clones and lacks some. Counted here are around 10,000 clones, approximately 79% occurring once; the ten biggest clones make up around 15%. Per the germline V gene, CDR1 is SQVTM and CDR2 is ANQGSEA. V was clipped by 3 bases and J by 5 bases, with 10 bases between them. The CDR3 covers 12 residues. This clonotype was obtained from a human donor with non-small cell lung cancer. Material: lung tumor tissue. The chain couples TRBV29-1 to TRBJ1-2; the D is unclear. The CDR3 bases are TGCAGCGTTGATAACAGTTATTATGGCTACACCTTC. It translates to CSVDNSYYGYTF.